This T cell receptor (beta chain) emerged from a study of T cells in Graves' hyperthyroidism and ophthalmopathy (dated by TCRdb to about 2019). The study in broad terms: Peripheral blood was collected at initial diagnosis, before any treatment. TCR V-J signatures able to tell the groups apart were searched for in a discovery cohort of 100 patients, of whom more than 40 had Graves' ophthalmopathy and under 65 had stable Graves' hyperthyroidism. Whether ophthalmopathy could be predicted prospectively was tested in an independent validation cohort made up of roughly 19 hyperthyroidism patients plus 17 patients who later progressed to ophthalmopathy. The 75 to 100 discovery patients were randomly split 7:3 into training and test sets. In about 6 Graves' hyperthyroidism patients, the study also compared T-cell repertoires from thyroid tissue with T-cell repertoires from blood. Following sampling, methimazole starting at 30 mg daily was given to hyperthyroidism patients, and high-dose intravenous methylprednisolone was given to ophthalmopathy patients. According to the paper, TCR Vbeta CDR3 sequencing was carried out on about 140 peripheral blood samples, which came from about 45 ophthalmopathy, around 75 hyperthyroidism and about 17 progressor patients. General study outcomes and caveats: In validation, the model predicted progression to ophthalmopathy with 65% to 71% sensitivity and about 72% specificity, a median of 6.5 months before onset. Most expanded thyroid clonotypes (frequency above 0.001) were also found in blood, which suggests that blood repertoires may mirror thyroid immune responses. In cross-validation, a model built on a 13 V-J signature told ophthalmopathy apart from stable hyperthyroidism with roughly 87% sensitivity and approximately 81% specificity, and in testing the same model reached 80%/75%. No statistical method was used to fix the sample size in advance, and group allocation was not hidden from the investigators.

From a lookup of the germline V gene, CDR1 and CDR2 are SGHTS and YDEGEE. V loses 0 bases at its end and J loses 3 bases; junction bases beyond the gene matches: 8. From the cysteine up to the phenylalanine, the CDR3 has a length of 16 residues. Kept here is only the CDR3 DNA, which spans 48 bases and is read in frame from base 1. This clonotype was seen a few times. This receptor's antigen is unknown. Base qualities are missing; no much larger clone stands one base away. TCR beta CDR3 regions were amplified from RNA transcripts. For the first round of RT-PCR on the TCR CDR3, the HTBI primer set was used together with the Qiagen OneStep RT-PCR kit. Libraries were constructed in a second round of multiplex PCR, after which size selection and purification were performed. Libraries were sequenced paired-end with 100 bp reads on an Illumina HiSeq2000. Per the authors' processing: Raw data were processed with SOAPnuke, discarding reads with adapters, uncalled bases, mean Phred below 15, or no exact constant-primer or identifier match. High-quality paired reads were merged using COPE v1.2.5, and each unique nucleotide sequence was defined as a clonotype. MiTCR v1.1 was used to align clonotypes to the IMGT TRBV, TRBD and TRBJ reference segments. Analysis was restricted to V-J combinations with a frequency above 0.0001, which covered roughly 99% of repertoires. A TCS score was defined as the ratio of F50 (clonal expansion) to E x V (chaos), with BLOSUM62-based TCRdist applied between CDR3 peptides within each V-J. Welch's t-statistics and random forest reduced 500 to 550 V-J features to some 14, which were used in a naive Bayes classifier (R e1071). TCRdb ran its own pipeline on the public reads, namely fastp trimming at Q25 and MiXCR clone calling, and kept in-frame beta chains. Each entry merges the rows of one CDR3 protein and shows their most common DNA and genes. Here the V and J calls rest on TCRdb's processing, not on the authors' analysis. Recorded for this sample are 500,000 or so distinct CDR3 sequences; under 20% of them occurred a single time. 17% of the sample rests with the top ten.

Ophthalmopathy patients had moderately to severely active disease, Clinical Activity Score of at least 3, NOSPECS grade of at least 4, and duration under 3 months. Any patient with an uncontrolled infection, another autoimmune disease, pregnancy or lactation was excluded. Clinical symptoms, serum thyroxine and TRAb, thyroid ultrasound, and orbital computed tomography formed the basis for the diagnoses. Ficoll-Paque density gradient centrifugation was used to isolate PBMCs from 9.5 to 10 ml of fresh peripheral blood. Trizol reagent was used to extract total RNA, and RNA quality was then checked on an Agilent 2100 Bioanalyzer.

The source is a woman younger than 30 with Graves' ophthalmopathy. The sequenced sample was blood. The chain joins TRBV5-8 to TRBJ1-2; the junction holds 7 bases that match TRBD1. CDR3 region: CASSLDRGEVYYGYTF. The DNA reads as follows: TGTGCCAGCAGCTTGGACAGGGGCGAAGTCTACTATGGCTACACCTTC.